The 9 T cell receptor beta chains listed next were all sequenced from one sample in a study of PD-1 blockade in mismatch repair-deficient tumors. Sequencing used immunoSEQ multiplex PCR; TCRdb keeps in-frame clones, though not all of them. The sample includes approximately 25,000 clones, 83% of them seen just once. The specimen was peripheral blood, collected 12 weeks after starting pembrolizumab. The receptor source for this set is an adult with mismatch repair-deficient cancer.

The V and J genes are TRBV5-1 and TRBJ1-1; D is unresolved. V was shortened by 7 bases and J by 1 base, with 17 bases between the two germline ends. The CDR3 runs to 15 residues. Germline CDR1 reads SGHRS; CDR2 reads YFSETQ. The DNA of the CDR3 is TGCGCCAGCCTCACTCTGGACCTCAAGAACACTGAAGCTTTCTTT. Encoded protein: CASLTLDLKNTEAFF.

The chain combines TRBV6-1 with TRBJ2-1; 7 nucleotides match TRBD2. The CDR3 is 13 residues long. The V gene's germline CDR1 is MNHNS and CDR2 SASEGT. V was pared by 7 bases and J by 7 bases, with 7 bases of the junction left unmatched. DNA for the CDR3: TGTGCCAGCACCTATCAGGGAGGGAATGAGCAGTTCTTC. Amino acids: CASTYQGGNEQFF.

Only a few counts were recorded for this clone. This chain links TRBV19 with TRBJ2-3, with TRBD1 as a possible D gene (5 bases). The CDR3 loop spans 15 amino acids. Germline CDR1 is LNHDA and CDR2 is SQIVND (reference sequence). The V and J ends lost 3 bases and 0 bases respectively, with 10 bases between them. The CDR3 protein is CASSMRQRSTDTQYF. The CDR3 DNA sequence: TGTGCCAGTAGTATGAGACAGCGAAGCACAGATACGCAGTATTTT.

This chain joins TRBV5-4 and TRBJ2-5; no reliable D call. This CDR3 spans 13 amino acids. Germline V gene sequence: CDR1 SGHNT, CDR2 YYREEE (reference sequence). The ends were cut back, 0 bases at V and 8 bases at J, with 11 bases in the middle. DNA of the CDR3: TGTGCCAGCAGCTTGGGTATCATGGGAACCCAGTACTTC. This sequence encodes CASSLGIMGTQYF.

In its sample, this clone was seen a few times. The rearrangement uses TRBV27 and TRBJ1-2; a weak D match, TRBD1 (5 bases). CDR1 and CDR2 from the germline V gene are MNHEY and SMNVEV (reference sequence). CDR3 size: 15 residues. V lost 6 bases to trimming and J lost 4 bases, with 18 bases between them. In DNA form, the CDR3 reads TGTGCCAGCAGCTATGGGACGGGGGGAATCTATGGCTACACCTTC. Translating gives CASSYGTGGIYGYTF.

The chain couples TRBV27 to TRBJ1-1; no clear D. Trimming removed 5 bases at V and 0 bases at J, with 10 bases between. CDR3 length: 14 amino acids. The V gene's germline CDR1 is MNHEY and CDR2 SMNVEV (reference sequence). The CDR3 spells CASSPRNMNTEAFF. CDR3 DNA sequence: TGTGCCAGCAGTCCTAGAAACATGAACACTGAAGCTTTCTTT.

The rearrangement joins TRBV5-1 to TRBJ2-4, with a tentative D call TRBD2 (5 bases). Germline CDR1 and CDR2: SGHRS and YFSETQ. Trimming cost V 0 bases and J 7 bases, with 11 bases left between them. This CDR3 spans 14 amino acids. The CDR3 region has the DNA TGCGCCAGCAGCTTGGCGGGATGGGAGAACATTCAGTACTTC. As protein: CASSLAGWENIQYF. The variable domain in full, completed from reference TRBV5-1 and TRBJ2-4, reads KAGVTQTPRYLIKTRGQQVTLSCSPISGHRSVSWYQQTPGQGLQFLFEYFSETQRNKGNFPGRFSGRQFSNSRSEMNVSTLELGDSALYLCASSLAGWENIQYFGAGTRLSVL.

This chain connects TRBV4-2 to TRBJ2-3; D is perhaps TRBD1 (6 bases). V was cut by 2 bases and J by 2 bases, with 11 bases left in between. The length of the CDR3 is 15 residues. Per the germline V gene, CDR1 is LGHNA and CDR2 is YNFKEQ. CDR3 region: CASSQRGTLTDTQYF. For the CDR3, the DNA is TGTGCCAGCAGCCAAAGGGGGACCCTCACAGATACGCAGTATTTT.

As regards this clone: One end of the junction varies from germline; a read error may be responsible. V usage is TRBV6-4 and J usage is TRBJ1-1; TRBD1 matches at 9 bases. Looked up from germline, CDR1 is MRHNA and CDR2 is SNTAGT. CDR3 length: 13 residues. The DNA of the CDR3 is TGTGCCAGCAGTTACTCCCCGGACAGGGGAGCTTTCTTT. This encodes CASSYSPDRGAFF.